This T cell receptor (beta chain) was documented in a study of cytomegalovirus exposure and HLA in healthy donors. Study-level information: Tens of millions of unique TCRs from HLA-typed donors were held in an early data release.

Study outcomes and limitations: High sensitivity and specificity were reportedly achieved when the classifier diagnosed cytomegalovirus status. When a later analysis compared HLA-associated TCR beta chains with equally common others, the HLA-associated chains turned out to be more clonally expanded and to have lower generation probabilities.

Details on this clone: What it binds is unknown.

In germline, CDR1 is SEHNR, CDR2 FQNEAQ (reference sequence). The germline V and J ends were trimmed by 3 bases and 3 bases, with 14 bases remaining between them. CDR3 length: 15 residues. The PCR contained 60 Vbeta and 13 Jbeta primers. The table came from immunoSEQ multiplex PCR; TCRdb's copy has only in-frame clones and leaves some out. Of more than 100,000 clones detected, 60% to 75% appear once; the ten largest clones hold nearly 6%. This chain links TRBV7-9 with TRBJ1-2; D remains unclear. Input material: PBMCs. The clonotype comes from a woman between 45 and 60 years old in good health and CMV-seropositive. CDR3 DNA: TGTGCCAGCAGCTTCACGCACCGCGGTGACTATGGCTACACCTTC. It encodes CASSFTHRGDYGYTF.